The sequence of this T cell receptor (beta chain) was determined in a study of blood T cell repertoires in COVID-19. In the study overall: Sites in the United States, Italy and Spain provided acute and convalescent COVID-19 samples. The cDNA or gDNA used as material had been derived from T cells, B-cell-depleted T cells, or PBMCs.

This CDR3 has 13 amino acids. The J segment lost 4 bases and the V segment lost 2 bases, leaving 1 base of the junction unmatched. Germline CDR1 KGHSH, CDR2 LQKENI. Under the authors' procedure: Amplification of reference gene primers provided the estimated nucleated cell counts. Sequencing used immunoSEQ multiplex PCR; TCRdb keeps in-frame clones, though not all of them. That table furnishes V, J and clone size, whereas the DNA furnished D and trimming. The sample yields some 140,000 clones, 65% to 80% seen once. Sequencing input: peripheral blood. This clonotype was obtained from a man aged 55 to 70 with acute or convalescent COVID-19. The chain combines TRBV18 with TRBJ2-7; 8 nucleotides agree with TRBD1. The CDR3 DNA follows: TGTGCCAGCTCACCAACAGGGGGATACGAGCAGTACTTC. Translated, it gives CASSPTGGYEQYF.